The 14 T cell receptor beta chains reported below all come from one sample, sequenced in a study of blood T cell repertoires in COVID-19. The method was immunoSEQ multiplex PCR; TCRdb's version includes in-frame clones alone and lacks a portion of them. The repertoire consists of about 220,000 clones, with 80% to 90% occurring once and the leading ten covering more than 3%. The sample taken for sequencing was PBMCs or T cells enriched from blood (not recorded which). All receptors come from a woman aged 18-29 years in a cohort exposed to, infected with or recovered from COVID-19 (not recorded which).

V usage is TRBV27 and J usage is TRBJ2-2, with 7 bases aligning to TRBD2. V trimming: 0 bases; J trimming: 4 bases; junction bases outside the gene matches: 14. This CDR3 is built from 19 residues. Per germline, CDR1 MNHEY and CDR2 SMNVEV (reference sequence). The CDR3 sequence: CASSLSDRRLAAATGELFF. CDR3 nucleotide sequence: TGTGCCAGCAGTTTATCGGATCGGCGCCTAGCGGCCGCCACCGGGGAGCTGTTTTTT.

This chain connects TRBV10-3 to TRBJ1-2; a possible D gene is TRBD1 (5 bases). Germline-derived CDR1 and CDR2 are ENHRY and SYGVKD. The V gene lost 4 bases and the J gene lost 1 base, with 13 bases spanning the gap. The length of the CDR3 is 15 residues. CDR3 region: CAISGGVLLNYGYTF. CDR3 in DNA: TGTGCCATCAGTGGGGGGGTCCTACTTAACTATGGCTACACCTTC.

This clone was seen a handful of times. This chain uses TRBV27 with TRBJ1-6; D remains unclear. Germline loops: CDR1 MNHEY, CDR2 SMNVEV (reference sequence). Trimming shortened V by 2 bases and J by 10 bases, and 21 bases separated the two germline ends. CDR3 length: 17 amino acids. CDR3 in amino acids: CASSLERPGLAGSPLHF. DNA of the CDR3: TGTGCCAGCAGTTTAGAACGCCCGGGGTTGGCGGGATCACCCCTCCACTTT.

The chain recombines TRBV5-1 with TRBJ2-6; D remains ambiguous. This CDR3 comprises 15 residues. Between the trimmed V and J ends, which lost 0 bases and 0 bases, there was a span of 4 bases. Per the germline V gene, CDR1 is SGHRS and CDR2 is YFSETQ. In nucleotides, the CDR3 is TGCGCCAGCAGCTTGGCCAACTCTGGGGCCAACGTCCTGACTTTC. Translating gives CASSLANSGANVLTF.

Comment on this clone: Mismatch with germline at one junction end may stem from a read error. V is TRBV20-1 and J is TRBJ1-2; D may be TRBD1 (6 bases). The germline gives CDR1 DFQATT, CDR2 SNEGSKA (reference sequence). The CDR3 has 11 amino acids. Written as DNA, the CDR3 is TGCAGTGCCACCGGGACATCTGGCTCCACCTTC. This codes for CSATGTSGSTF.

The CDR3 protein is CATSGSSGRANEQFF. DNA for the CDR3: TGTGCCACCAGTGGGTCAAGCGGGAGGGCCAATGAGCAGTTCTTC. The chain combines TRBV24-1 with TRBJ2-1, with 10 nucleotides matching TRBD2. The junction had 6 bases not matched to a gene; V was cut back by 5 bases and J by 6 bases. The germline V gene has CDR1 KGHDR and CDR2 SFDVKD. This CDR3 contains 15 residues.

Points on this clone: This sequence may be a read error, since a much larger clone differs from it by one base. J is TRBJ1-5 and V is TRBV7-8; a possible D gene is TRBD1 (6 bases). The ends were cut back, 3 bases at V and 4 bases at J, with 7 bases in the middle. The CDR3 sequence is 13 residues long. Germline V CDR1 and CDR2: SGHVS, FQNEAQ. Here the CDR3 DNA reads TGTGCCAGCAGCTTGGACAGAAATCAGCCCCAGCATTTT. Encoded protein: CASSLDRNQPQHF.

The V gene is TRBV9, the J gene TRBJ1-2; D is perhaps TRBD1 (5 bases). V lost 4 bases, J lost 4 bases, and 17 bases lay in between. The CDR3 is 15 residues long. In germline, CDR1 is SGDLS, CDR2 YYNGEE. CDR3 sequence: CASSTSDGTRYGYTF. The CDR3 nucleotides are TGTGCCAGCAGCACCTCAGACGGGACTCGCTATGGCTACACCTTC.

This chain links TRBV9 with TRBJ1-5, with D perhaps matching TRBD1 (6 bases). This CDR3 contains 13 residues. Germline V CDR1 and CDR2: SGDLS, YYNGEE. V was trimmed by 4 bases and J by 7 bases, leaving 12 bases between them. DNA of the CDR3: TGTGCCAGCAGCCTAGGGGGAGGCCAGCCCCAGCATTTT. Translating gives CASSLGGGQPQHF. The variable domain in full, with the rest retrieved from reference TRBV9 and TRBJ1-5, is DSGVTQTPKHLITATGQRVTLRCSPRSGDLSVYWYQQSLDQGLQFLIQYYNGEERAKGNILERFSAQQFPDLHSELNLSSLELGDSALYFCASSLGGGQPQHFGDGTRLSIL.

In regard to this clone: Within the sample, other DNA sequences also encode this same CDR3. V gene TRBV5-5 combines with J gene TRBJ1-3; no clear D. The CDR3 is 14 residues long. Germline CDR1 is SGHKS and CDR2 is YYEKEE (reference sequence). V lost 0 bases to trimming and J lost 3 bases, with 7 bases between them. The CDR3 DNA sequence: TGTGCCAGCAGCTTGGGCCACAGTGGAAACACCATATATTTT. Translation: CASSLGHSGNTIYF.

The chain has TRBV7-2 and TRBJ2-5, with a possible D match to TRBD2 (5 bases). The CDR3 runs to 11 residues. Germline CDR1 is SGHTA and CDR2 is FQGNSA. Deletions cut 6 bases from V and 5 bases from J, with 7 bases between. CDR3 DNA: TGTGCCAGCAGATCGGGGGAGACCCAGTACTTC. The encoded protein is CASRSGETQYF.

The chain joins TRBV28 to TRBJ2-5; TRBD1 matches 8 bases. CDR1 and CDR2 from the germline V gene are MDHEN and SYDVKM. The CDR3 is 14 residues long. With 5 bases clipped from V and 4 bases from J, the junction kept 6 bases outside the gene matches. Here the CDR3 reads CASSQTGGGETQYF. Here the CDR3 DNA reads TGTGCCAGCAGTCAAACAGGGGGAGGAGAGACCCAGTACTTC.

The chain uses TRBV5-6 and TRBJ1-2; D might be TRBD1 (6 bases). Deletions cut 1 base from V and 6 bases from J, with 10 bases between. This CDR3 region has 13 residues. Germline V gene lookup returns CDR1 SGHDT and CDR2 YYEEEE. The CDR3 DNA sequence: TGTGCCAGCAGCTTGAATGCAGGGGATGGCTACACCTTC. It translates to CASSLNAGDGYTF.

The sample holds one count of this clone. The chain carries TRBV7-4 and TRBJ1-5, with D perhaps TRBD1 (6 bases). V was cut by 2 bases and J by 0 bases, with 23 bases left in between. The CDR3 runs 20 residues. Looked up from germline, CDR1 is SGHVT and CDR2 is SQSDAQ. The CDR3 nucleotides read TGTGCCAGCAGCTTATGCGGTCAGGGGAATTGGGGATATAGCAATCAGCCCCAGCATTTT. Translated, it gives CASSLCGQGNWGYSNQPQHF.